This TCR beta chain was sequenced in a study of shared clonotypes between healthy human individuals. Study-wide context: In total, the donors were two women and a few men aged 18 to 49.

Naive CD8 cells lacked CD45RO, underwent positive selection for CCR7 and left out terminally differentiated effector memory CD45RA+ cells. J was trimmed by 8 bases and V by 4 bases; bases with no gene match: 10. The CDR3 spans 16 residues. Germline-derived CDR1 and CDR2 are SGDLS and YYNGEE. This clone appeared many times. The antigen is unknown. Regarding the study as a whole: What naive subsets generally showed was a larger estimated richness than memory subsets showed. A few donors had approximately 4.6% of their naive CD4 clonotypes in common.

The table came from immunoSEQ multiplex PCR; TCRdb's copy has only in-frame clones and leaves some out. The sample yields about 680,000 clones, about 91% seen once. Specimen: naive CD8+ T cells sorted from blood. The chain joins TRBV9 to TRBJ2-2; 11 bases agree with TRBD2. This clonotype originated in a man aged 30 to 45 in good health. CDR3 region: CASSPPGVAGGGELFF. For the CDR3, the DNA is TGTGCCAGCAGCCCCCCCGGAGTAGCGGGAGGGGGGGAGCTGTTTTTT.